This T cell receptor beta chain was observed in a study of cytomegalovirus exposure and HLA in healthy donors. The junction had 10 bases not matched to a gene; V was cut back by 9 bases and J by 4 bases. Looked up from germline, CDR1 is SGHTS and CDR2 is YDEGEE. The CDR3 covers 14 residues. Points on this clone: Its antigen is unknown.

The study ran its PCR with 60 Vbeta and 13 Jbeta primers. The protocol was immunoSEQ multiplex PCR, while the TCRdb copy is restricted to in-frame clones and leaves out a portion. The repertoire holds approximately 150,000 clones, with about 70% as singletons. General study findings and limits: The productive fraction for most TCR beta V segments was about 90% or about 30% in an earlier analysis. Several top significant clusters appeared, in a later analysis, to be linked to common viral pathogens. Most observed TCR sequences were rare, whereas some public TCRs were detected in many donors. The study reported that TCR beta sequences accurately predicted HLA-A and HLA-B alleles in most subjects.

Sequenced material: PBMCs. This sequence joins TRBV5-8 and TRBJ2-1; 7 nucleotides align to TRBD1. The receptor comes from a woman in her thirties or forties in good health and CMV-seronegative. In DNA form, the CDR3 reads TGTGCCACGCAAGGGGGCGGGCCTTACAATGAGCAGTTCTTC. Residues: CATQGGGPYNEQFF.